The rows below give T cell receptor beta chains drawn from one sample of a study of blood T cell repertoires in COVID-19. The protocol was immunoSEQ multiplex PCR, while the TCRdb copy is restricted to in-frame clones and leaves out a portion. The sample lists fewer than 250,000 clones, 75% to 85% occurring once. Specimen: peripheral blood. The receptors derive from a woman between 50 and 59 years old with acute or convalescent COVID-19. The CDR3 runs from the conserved cysteine through the conserved F or W. D genes are given only for firm matches.

CAWSVRQNQPQHF,NA,TRBV30,TRBJ1-5
CASSRGGRTDTQYF,NA,TRBV11-1,TRBJ2-3
CASRPSETQREQYF,NA,TRBV10-2,TRBJ2-7
CATSRDPRQPQHF,NA,TRBV15,TRBJ1-5
CASSYLRGGYEQYF,NA,TRBV11-2,TRBJ2-7
CASSRTGQGRTEAFF,TRBD1,TRBV4-2,TRBJ1-1
CASLPAIWGQGNEKLFF,NA,TRBV4-1,TRBJ1-4
CASSIWTGGVYEQYF,TRBD1,TRBV19,TRBJ2-7
CASSDGPGQGSYNEQFF,TRBD1,TRBV6-1,TRBJ2-1
CASSQERQGGEAFF,TRBD1,TRBV4-2,TRBJ1-1
CASSKTGEGGYTF,TRBD1,TRBV5-6,TRBJ1-2
CASSLEVDGYGYTF,NA,TRBV7-9,TRBJ1-2
CSASTGVNSPLHF,NA,TRBV20-1,TRBJ1-6
CAPAAHTGTPSSGANVLTF,NA,TRBV7-9,TRBJ2-6
CASSEDREQGGYTF,NA,TRBV2,TRBJ1-2
CASSATLGGFF,NA,TRBV28,TRBJ2-1
CASRERTSGRGSYEQYF,TRBD2,TRBV6-1,TRBJ2-7
CASSPGNYNSPLHF,NA,TRBV7-9,TRBJ1-6
CASSLDLGLAGGRTDTQYF,TRBD2,TRBV11-2,TRBJ2-3
CASSLALRTAWAYNEQFF,NA,TRBV7-9,TRBJ2-1
CSPLGGKEAFF,NA,TRBV20-1,TRBJ1-1
CASSGQGEGTYGYTF,TRBD1,TRBV2,TRBJ1-2
CAWSLGSSGNTIYF,NA,TRBV30,TRBJ1-3
CATSRVWGFRGISYEQFF,NA,TRBV15,TRBJ2-1
CSASTQWEPQHF,NA,TRBV20-1,TRBJ1-5
CASSQENQPQHF,NA,TRBV28,TRBJ1-5
CASRTSSAGELFF,TRBD2,TRBV28,TRBJ2-2
CASSSHRGVQPQHF,NA,TRBV7-9,TRBJ1-5
CASRDSGGANYGYTF,TRBD1,TRBV27,TRBJ1-2
CASSYRDRVNYGYTF,TRBD1,TRBV6-5,TRBJ1-2